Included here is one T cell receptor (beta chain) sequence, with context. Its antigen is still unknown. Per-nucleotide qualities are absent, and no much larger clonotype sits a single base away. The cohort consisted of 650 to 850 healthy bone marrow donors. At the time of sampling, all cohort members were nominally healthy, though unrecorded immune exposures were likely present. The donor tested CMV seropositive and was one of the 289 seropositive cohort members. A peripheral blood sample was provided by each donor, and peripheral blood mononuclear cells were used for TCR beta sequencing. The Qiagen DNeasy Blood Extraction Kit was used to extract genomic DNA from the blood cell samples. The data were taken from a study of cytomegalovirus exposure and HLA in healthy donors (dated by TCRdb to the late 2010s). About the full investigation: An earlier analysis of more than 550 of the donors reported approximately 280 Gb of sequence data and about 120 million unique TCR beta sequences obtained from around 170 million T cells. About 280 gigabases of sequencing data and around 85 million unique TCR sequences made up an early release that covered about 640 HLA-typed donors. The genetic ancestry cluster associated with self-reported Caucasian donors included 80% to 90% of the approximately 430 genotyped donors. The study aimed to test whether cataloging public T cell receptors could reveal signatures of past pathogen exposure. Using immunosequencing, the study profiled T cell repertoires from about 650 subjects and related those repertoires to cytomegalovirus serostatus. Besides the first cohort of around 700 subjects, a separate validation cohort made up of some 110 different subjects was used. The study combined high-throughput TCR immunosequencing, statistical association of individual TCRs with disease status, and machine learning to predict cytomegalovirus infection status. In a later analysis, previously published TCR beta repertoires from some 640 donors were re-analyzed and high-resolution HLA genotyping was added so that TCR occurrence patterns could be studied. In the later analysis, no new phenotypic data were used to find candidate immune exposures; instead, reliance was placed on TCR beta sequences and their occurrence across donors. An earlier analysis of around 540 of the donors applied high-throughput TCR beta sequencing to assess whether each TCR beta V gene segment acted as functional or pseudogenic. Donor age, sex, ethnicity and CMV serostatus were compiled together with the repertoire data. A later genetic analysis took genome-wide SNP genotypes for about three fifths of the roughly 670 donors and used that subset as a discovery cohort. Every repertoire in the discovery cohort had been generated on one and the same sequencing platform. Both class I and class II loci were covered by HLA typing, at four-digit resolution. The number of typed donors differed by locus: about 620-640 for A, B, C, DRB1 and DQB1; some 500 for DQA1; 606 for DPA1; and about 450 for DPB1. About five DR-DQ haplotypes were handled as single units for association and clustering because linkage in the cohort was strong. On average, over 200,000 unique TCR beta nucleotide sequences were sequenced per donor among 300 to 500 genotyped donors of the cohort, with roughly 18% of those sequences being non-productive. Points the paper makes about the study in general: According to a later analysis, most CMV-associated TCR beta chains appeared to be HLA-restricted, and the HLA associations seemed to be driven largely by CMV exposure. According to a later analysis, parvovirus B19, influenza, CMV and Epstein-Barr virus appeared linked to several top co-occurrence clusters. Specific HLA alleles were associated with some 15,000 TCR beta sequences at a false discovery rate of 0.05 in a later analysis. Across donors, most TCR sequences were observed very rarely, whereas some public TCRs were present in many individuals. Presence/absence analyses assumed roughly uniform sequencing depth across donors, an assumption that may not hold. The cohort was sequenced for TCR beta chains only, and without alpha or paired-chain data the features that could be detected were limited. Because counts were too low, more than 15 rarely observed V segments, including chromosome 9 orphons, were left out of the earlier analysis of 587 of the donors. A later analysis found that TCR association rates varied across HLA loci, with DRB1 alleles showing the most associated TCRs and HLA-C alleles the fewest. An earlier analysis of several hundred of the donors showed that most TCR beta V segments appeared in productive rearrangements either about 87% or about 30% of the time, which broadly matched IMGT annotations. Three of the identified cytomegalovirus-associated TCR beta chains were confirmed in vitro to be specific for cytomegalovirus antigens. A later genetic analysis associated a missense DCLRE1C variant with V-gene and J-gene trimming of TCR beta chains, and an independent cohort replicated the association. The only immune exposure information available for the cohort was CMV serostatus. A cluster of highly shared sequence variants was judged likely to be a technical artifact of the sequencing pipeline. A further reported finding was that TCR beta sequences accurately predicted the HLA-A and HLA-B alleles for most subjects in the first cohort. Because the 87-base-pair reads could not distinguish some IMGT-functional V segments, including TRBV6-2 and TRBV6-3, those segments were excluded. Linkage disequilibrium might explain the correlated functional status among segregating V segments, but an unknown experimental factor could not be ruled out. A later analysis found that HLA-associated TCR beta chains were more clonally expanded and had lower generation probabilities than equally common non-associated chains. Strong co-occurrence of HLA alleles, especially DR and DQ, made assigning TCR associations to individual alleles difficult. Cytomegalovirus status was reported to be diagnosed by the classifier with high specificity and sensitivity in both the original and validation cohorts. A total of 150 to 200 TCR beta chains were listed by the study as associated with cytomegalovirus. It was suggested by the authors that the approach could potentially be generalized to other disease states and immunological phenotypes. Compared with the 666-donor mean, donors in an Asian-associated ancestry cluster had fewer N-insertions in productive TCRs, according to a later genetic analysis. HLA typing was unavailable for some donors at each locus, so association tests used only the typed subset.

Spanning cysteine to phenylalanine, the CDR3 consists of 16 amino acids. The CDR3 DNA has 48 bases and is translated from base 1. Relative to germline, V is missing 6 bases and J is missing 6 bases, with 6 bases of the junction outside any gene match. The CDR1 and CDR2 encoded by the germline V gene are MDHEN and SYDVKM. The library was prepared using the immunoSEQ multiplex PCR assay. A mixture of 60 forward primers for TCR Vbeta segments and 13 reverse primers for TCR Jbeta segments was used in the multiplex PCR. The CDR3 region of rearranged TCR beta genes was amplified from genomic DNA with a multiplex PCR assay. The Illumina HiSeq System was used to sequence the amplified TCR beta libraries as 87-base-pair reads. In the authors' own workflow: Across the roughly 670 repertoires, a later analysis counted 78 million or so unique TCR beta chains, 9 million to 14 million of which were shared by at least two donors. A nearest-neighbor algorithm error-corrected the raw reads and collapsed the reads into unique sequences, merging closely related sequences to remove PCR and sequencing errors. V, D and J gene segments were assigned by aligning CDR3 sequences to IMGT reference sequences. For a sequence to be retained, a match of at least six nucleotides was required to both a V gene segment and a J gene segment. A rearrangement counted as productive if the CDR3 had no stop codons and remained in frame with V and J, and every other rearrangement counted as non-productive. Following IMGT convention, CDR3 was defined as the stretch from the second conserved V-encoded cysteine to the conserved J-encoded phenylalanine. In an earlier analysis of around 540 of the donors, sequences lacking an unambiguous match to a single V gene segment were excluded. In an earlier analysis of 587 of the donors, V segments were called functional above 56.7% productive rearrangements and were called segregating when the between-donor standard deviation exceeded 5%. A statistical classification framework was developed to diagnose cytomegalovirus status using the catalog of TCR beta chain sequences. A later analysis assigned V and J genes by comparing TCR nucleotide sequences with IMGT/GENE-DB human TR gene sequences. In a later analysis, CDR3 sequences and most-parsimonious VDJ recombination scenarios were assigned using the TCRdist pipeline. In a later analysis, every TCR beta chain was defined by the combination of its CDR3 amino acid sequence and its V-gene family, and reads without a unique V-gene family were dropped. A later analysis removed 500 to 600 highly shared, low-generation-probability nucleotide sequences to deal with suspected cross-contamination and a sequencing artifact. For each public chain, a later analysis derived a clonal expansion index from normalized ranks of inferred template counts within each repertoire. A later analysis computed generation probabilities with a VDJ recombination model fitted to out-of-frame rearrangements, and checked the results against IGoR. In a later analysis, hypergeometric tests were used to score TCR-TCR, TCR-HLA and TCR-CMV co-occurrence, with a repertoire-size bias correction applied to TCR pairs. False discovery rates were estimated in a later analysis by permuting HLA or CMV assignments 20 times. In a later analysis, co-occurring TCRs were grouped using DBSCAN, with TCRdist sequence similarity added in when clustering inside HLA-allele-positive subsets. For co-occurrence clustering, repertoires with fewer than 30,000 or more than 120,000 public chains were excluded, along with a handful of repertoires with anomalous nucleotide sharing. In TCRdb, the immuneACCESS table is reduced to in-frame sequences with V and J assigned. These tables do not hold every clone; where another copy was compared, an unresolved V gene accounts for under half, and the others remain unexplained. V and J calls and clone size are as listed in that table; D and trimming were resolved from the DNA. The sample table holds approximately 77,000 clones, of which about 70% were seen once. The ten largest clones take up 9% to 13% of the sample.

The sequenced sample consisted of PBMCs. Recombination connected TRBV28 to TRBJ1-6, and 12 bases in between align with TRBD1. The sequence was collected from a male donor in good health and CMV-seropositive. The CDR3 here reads CASRGTGGAPNSPLHF. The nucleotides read TGTGCCAGCAGAGGGACAGGGGGCGCCCCTAATTCACCCCTCCACTTT.